This TCR beta chain was captured by sequencing in a study of blood T cells in healthy people across ages (dated by TCRdb to the mid-2010s). For context, the study as a whole: Template switching captured roughly one uniquely barcoded TCR beta cDNA molecule per two T cells in model experiments. To avoid experimental bias, donors of different ages were randomly spread across the sequencing lanes. For two donors (one aged 18 to 30 and one aged 80 or older), the study analyzed two additional independent replicas of 1 million unique cDNA reads from the same blood draw. Using deep sequencing normalized with unique cDNA molecular identifiers, the study measured how TCR beta repertoire diversity changes with age. The donors were divided into four age groups: young (average approximately 15 years), middle-aged (roughly 42), aged (roughly 66) and long-lived (82).

Libraries were built with 5' RACE. Sequencing took place on an Illumina HiSeq 2500. A second PCR of about 6 to 11 cycles was performed with a sample-barcoded 5' primer and a J-beta primer mix. Each TCR beta cDNA molecule received a unique molecular identifier from a template-switch 5' adaptor carrying 12 random nucleotides. At least 2.5 million CDR3-containing paired-end reads were obtained from each sample. The Mint cDNA synthesis kit, primed by a TRBC-specific oligonucleotide, was used to synthesize first-strand cDNA from all RNA. After uracil-DNA glycosylase treatment, a first 18-cycle PCR used universal primers M1SS and BC2_uni_R on all cDNA. In the original analysis: Each sample was normalized by randomly selecting 1 million high-quality reads, each carrying a distinct molecular identifier. Instead of being binned into consensus sequences, reads with shared molecular identifiers were discarded. MiTCR, set to a Q25 quality threshold and the strictest error-elimination algorithm, was used for CDR3 identification, clonotype clustering and error correction. A nonparametric unseen species model using Euler transformation provided a lower-bound estimate of total TCR beta diversity. TCRdb reprocessing: public reads trimmed at Q25 with fastp, clones called with MiXCR, in-frame beta chains kept. For every CDR3 protein sequence, its rows merge into one entry that carries the most common genes and DNA. TCRdb's processing, not the authors', yielded these V and J calls. This sample lists about 1.6 million distinct CDR3 sequences; around 36% were detected once. The top ten clonotypes cover over 9% of the sample.

Donors were roughly 40 systemically healthy Caucasian individuals from Russia aged roughly 6 to 95 years. Around 10 milliliters of peripheral blood were collected from each donor into EDTA-treated Vacutainer tubes. Ficoll-Paque density-gradient centrifugation was used to isolate PBMCs, with at least 6.5 million obtained per sample. Trizol reagent was used to extract total RNA from PBMCs, with at least 5.5 micrograms per sample. Naive CD45RAhigh/CD27high T cell percentages were measured by flow cytometry on a PBMC aliquot from every donor. Comment on this clonotype: The antigen this receptor binds is unknown. No qualities accompany the bases; no much larger clone lies one base away.

Summary of the overall study and its limitations: As age increased, observed TCR beta diversity per million T cells dropped in a roughly linear way, and a significant reduction was already evident by age around 41. Compared with the aged group, more naive CD4+ T cells, fewer expanded clones and increased TCR diversity were shown by the long-lived group, suggesting age selection. Observed TCR beta diversity correlated strongly with the percentage of naive T cells measured by flow cytometry. Estimates of total diversity from one million sequenced T cells were regarded as lower bounds and underestimates. Because the CMV infection status of the donors was unknown, age-related changes in expanded clonotypes may potentially have been confounded. Conclusive comparison of naive and antigen-experienced compartments was prevented by the profiling of bulk unsorted PBMCs.

Input material: blood. The clonotype was recovered from a woman aged 30 to 39 in good health.

The DNA reads TGTGCCATCAGGGGTACTAGCGGGGGCACAGATACGCAGTATTTT. It translates to CAIRGTSGGTDTQYF. Rearrangement joined TRBV10-3 to TRBJ2-3; 10 nucleotides in the junction match TRBD2. CDR1 ENHRY and CDR2 SYGVKD are derived from the germline V gene. Trimming removed 6 bases from V and 1 base from J; the gene matches leave 4 bases unexplained. The CDR3 has 15 amino acids, counting the end cysteine and phenylalanine. Only the CDR3 region is kept as DNA, spanning 45 bases read in frame from base 1.